The 27 T cell receptor beta chains reported below all come from one sample, sequenced in a study of cytomegalovirus exposure and HLA in healthy donors. PCR employed 60 Vbeta and 13 Jbeta primers. The protocol was immunoSEQ multiplex PCR, while the TCRdb copy is restricted to in-frame clones and leaves out a portion. The table lists 110,000 to 150,000 clones. The sample was PBMCs. These receptors all stem from a woman aged 18-30 years in good health and CMV-seronegative.

The rearrangement links TRBV4-2 to TRBJ2-7, with TRBD2 matching 11 bases. The trim removed 1 base at V and 4 bases at J, leaving 3 bases unmatched. Germline CDR1 and CDR2: LGHNA and YNFKEQ. The CDR3 covers 15 residues. In nucleotides, the CDR3 is TGTGCCAGCAGCCAAGTACTAGCGGGAGAATACGAGCAGTACTTC. Amino acid sequence: CASSQVLAGEYEQYF.

The chain is built from TRBV5-1 and TRBJ1-1, with D hard to call. The ends were cut back, 2 bases at V and 0 bases at J, with 8 bases in the middle. The CDR3 spans 14 residues. Per germline, CDR1 SGHRS and CDR2 YFSETQ. The CDR3 loop is CASSLGGMNTEAFF. In DNA, the CDR3 is TGCGCCAGCAGCTTAGGAGGCATGAACACTGAAGCTTTCTTT.

The V call is TRBV11-2, the J call TRBJ2-7, with TRBD1 identical over 7 bases. Germline V gene data show CDR1 as SGHAT and CDR2 as FQNNGV. Losses at the gene ends were 5 bases for V and 6 bases for J; bases not matched to a gene: 13. This CDR3 region has 15 residues. The CDR3 region is CASSPRQGTIAEQYF. The CDR3 region has the DNA TGTGCCAGCAGCCCCCGACAGGGAACTATAGCCGAGCAGTACTTC.

The genes are TRBV19 and TRBJ2-2, with D tentatively TRBD1 (6 bases). V dropped 6 bases and J dropped 7 bases, with 15 bases sitting between them. The CDR3 covers 14 residues. Germline-derived CDR1 and CDR2 are LNHDA and SQIVND (reference sequence). CDR3 nucleotide sequence: TGTGCCAGTAGCCTTCGAACAGGGAACGGGGAGCTGTTTTTT. Amino acid sequence: CASSLRTGNGELFF.

The V gene is TRBV11-3, the J gene TRBJ2-4; tentative D call: TRBD2 (5 bases). CDR1 is SGHNT, CDR2 YENEEA, per germline. V lost 4 bases to trimming and J lost 8 bases, with 15 bases between them. The CDR3 contains 14 residues. For the CDR3, the DNA is TGTGCCAGCAGCTCCCCGGGCGACGGGGACATTCAGTACTTC. Encoded protein: CASSSPGDGDIQYF.

V and J are TRBV11-3 and TRBJ2-5; D perhaps matches TRBD2 (5 bases). Germline CDR1 and CDR2: SGHNT and YENEEA. V was clipped by 5 bases and J by 4 bases, with 14 bases between them. This CDR3 contains 14 residues. CDR3 loop: CASSPSGWVETQYF. CDR3 nucleotides: TGTGCCAGCAGCCCCTCGGGGTGGGTAGAGACCCAGTACTTC.

This chain connects TRBV7-9 to TRBJ2-5; TRBD2 matches at 7 bases. The J segment lost 5 bases and the V segment lost 4 bases, leaving 19 bases of the junction unmatched. The CDR3 has 18 amino acids. The germline V gene has CDR1 SEHNR and CDR2 FQNEAQ (reference sequence). CDR3 nucleotides: TGTGCCAGCAGCTCCCCCCGCAGCCTTTATACTAGCGCGGAGACCCAGTACTTC. It codes for CASSSPRSLYTSAETQYF.

The chain combines TRBV7-3 with TRBJ2-2; D perhaps matches TRBD1 (6 bases). The germline V gene has CDR1 SGHTA and CDR2 FQGTGA. The CDR3 is made up of 17 amino acids. V was cut by 0 bases and J by 4 bases, with 15 bases left in between. This CDR3 reads CASSLTATGLVTGELFF. The CDR3 DNA reads as TGTGCCAGCAGCTTAACCGCGACAGGATTGGTCACCGGGGAGCTGTTTTTT.

This rearrangement joins TRBV5-1 to TRBJ1-4, with 8 bases that match TRBD1. Germline V CDR1 and CDR2: SGHRS, YFSETQ. With V trimmed by 0 bases and J by 3 bases, 16 bases remained unmatched. There are 20 residues in the CDR3. As DNA, the CDR3 is TGCGCCAGCAGCTTGGGGCTTTTCGGAGGACAGGGCCAACCTAATGAAAAACTGTTTTTT. Protein: CASSLGLFGGQGQPNEKLFF.

J is TRBJ2-1 and V is TRBV7-2; 12 nucleotides match TRBD2. This CDR3 region has 16 residues. V gave up 4 bases and J gave up 7 bases; unmatched junction bases: 8. Germline CDR1 SGHTA, CDR2 FQGNSA. The CDR3 region has the DNA TGTGCCAGCAGCTCCTGGACTAGCGGGGAGGGGAATGAGCAGTTCTTC. Its translation is CASSSWTSGEGNEQFF.

This rearrangement joins TRBV7-6 to TRBJ2-1, with 7 nucleotides matching TRBD2. The length of the CDR3 is 16 residues. The V gene's germline CDR1 is SGHVS and CDR2 FNYEAQ. V trimming: 5 bases; J trimming: 4 bases; junction bases outside the gene matches: 11. CDR3 coding DNA: TGTGCCAGCAGCGCCGGTGTGGCTAGCGGATACAATGAGCAGTTCTTC. Amino acids: CASSAGVASGYNEQFF.

The V gene is TRBV7-9, the J gene TRBJ2-5, with D possibly being TRBD1 (5 bases). Trimming removed 0 bases at V and 0 bases at J, with 8 bases between. The germline V gene has CDR1 SEHNR and CDR2 FQNEAQ (reference sequence). The CDR3 is 15 amino acids. The CDR3 is CASSLAGQNQETQYF. DNA for the CDR3: TGTGCCAGCAGCTTAGCGGGGCAAAACCAAGAGACCCAGTACTTC.

The chain recombines TRBV30 with TRBJ2-7; 8 nucleotides line up with TRBD2. The germline V gene encodes CDR1 GTSNPN and CDR2 SVGIG (reference sequence). The J segment lost 0 bases and the V segment lost 0 bases, leaving 4 bases of the junction unmatched. This CDR3 region has 15 residues. DNA for the CDR3: TGTGCCTGGAGTGTACTAGCGGCTAGCTCCTACGAGCAGTACTTC. It encodes CAWSVLAASSYEQYF.

The V gene is TRBV10-2, the J gene TRBJ2-7, with 8 bases fitting TRBD2. Germline V gene sequence: CDR1 WSHSY, CDR2 SAAADI. The CDR3 loop spans 15 amino acids. Trimming removed 0 bases from V and 7 bases from J; junction bases left unmatched: 8. The CDR3 spells CASSESWRGDREQYF. DNA for the CDR3: TGCGCCAGCAGTGAGTCGTGGCGGGGGGATAGGGAGCAGTACTTC.

CDR3 DNA: TGTGCCAGCAGCTTACAGGGTAACACCGGGGAGCTGTTTTTT. Amino acid sequence: CASSLQGNTGELFF. V is TRBV7-3 and J is TRBJ2-2, with D possibly TRBD1 on 5 matching bases. The CDR3 totals 14 residues. Trimming pared 2 bases from V and 2 bases from J, leaving 6 bases between. CDR1 and CDR2 from the germline V gene are SGHTA and FQGTGA. Full variable domain (remainder filled in from reference TRBV7-3 and TRBJ2-2): GAGVSQTPSNKVTEKGKYVELRCDPISGHTALYWYRQSLGQGPEFLIYFQGTGAADDSGLPNDRFFAVRPEGSVSTLKIQRTERGDSAVYLCASSLQGNTGELFFGEGSRLTVL.

This chain uses TRBV30 with TRBJ2-6; D remains unclear. The CDR3 loop spans 13 amino acids. Germline lookup yields CDR1 GTSNPN and CDR2 SVGIG (reference sequence). Trimming cost V 5 bases and J 4 bases, with 9 bases left between them. The CDR3 nucleotides are TGTGCCTGGTTTGGGCGAGGGGCCAACGTCCTGACTTTC. Translating gives CAWFGRGANVLTF.

The V and J genes are TRBV7-2 and TRBJ1-5; D uncertain. This CDR3 spans 12 amino acids. V lost 1 base and J 9 bases, leaving 7 bases between the germline ends. Germline lookup yields CDR1 SGHTA and CDR2 FQGNSA. CDR3: CASSLVRGPQHF. In DNA form, the CDR3 reads TGTGCCAGCAGCTTAGTTCGCGGGCCCCAGCATTTT.

This chain's CDR3 is CASSIGQANYGYTF. CDR3 in DNA: TGCGCCAGCAGCATCGGACAGGCCAACTATGGCTACACCTTC. The chain employs TRBV5-1 and TRBJ1-2; 7 bases line up with TRBD1. The CDR3 totals 14 residues. Germline V CDR1 and CDR2: SGHRS, YFSETQ. V dropped 4 bases and J dropped 2; count of bases not matched to a gene: 5. Supplemented by reference TRBV5-1 and TRBJ1-2, the full variable domain reads KAGVTQTPRYLIKTRGQQVTLSCSPISGHRSVSWYQQTPGQGLQFLFEYFSETQRNKGNFPGRFSGRQFSNSRSEMNVSTLELGDSALYLCASSIGQANYGYTFGSGTRLTVV.

V gene TRBV10-3 combines with J gene TRBJ2-5; weak D call: TRBD1 (6 bases). The germline gives CDR1 ENHRY, CDR2 SYGVKD. The CDR3 sequence is 12 residues long. V was cut by 11 bases and J by 5 bases, with 15 bases left in between. In DNA form, the CDR3 reads TGTGCCGTAGGTAACAGGGAGGAGACCCAGTACTTC. It encodes CAVGNREETQYF.

The chain has TRBV7-2 and TRBJ2-1; possible D gene TRBD1, 6 bases. Trimming left V 5 bases short and J 8 bases short, with 22 bases between. The length of the CDR3 is 16 residues. CDR1 and CDR2 (germline): SGHTA, FQGNSA. The CDR3: CASSLQGHRAIDEQFF. The CDR3 DNA reads TGTGCCAGCAGCCTCCAGGGGCACAGGGCAATCGATGAGCAGTTCTTC. Full variable domain (outside the CDR3, taken from reference TRBV7-2 and TRBJ2-1): GAGVSQSPSNKVTEKGKDVELRCDPISGHTALYWYRQSLGQGLEFLIYFQGNSAPDKSGLPSDRFSAERTGGSVSTLTIQRTQQEDSAVYLCASSLQGHRAIDEQFFGPGTRLTVL.

V gene TRBV30 combines with J gene TRBJ1-1; D remains ambiguous. Germline V CDR1 and CDR2: GTSNPN, SVGIG (reference sequence). V lost 3 bases, J lost 5 bases, and 13 bases lay in between. There are 13 residues in the CDR3. Here the CDR3 reads CAWSRAGRTEAFF. Written as DNA, the CDR3 is TGTGCCTGGAGCCGGGCGGGGAGGACTGAAGCTTTCTTT.

J is TRBJ1-1 and V is TRBV29-1; unclear D gene. Germline V gives CDR1 SQVTM, CDR2 ANQGSEA. Trimming shortened V by 3 bases and J by 1 base, and 6 bases separated the two germline ends. The length of the CDR3 is 12 residues. CDR3 in amino acids: CSVDERNTEAFF. The DNA of the CDR3 is TGCAGCGTTGACGAGAGGAACACTGAAGCTTTCTTT. The complete variable domain, with remaining parts taken from reference TRBV29-1 and TRBJ1-1, reads SAVISQKPSRDICQRGTSLTIQCQVDSQVTMMFWYRQQPGQSLTLIATANQGSEATYESGFVIDKFPISRPNLTFSTLTVSNMSPEDSSIYLCSVDERNTEAFFGQGTRLTVV.

This chain links TRBV6-1 with TRBJ1-5, with 8 bases that match TRBD1. The germline CDR1 and CDR2 sequences are MNHNS and SASEGT. This CDR3 comprises 14 residues. The V gene end was trimmed by 6 bases and the J gene end by 4 bases; junction bases not matched to a gene: 5. The CDR3 is CASRETGENQPQHF. The CDR3 region has the DNA TGTGCCAGCAGAGAGACAGGGGAAAATCAGCCCCAGCATTTT.

The rearrangement joins TRBV18 to TRBJ1-2; D possibly corresponds to TRBD1 (6 bases). Germline V CDR1 and CDR2: KGHSH, LQKENI. The CDR3 consists of 16 residues. V lost 3 bases and J 0 bases, leaving 14 bases between the germline ends. This CDR3 is CASSPNQGISNYGYTF. The CDR3 nucleotides are TGTGCCAGCTCACCCAACCAGGGGATCTCTAACTATGGCTACACCTTC.

Note on this clone: The sample holds other DNA sequences that translate to the same CDR3. The rearrangement uses TRBV10-3 and TRBJ2-3; the D gene is possibly TRBD1 (6 bases). This CDR3 is 15 amino acids long. The germline V and J ends were trimmed by 3 bases and 0 bases, with 10 bases remaining between them. Germline values: CDR1 ENHRY, CDR2 SYGVKD. CDR3 coding DNA: TGTGCCATCAGTGAAGGGACAATTAGCACAGATACGCAGTATTTT. Its protein is CAISEGTISTDTQYF.

The CDR3 reads CASSPGQGSNQPQHF. DNA for the CDR3: TGTGCCAGCAGCCCCGGACAGGGGTCCAATCAGCCCCAGCATTTT. The chain is built from TRBV9 and TRBJ1-5; 9 nucleotides agree with TRBD1. Germline-derived CDR1 and CDR2 are SGDLS and YYNGEE. This CDR3 is 15 amino acids long. The ends lost 4 bases at V and 3 bases at J; junction bases unmatched: 5.

The chain joins TRBV30 to TRBJ1-1; D not certain. Looked up from germline, CDR1 is GTSNPN and CDR2 is SVGIG (reference sequence). The CDR3 totals 12 residues. The V end lost 0 bases, the J end lost 11 bases, and 13 bases lay between the germline ends. The CDR3 bases are TGTGCCTGGAGTGTAATTACACGGGAGGCTTTCTTT. This codes for CAWSVITREAFF. The full variable domain, rest sourced from reference TRBV30 and TRBJ1-1, is SQTIHQWPATLVQPVGSPLSLECTVEGTSNPNLYWYRQAAGRGLQLLFYSVGIGQISSEVPQNLSASRPQDRQFILSSKKLLLSDSGFYLCAWSVITREAFFGQGTRLTVV.